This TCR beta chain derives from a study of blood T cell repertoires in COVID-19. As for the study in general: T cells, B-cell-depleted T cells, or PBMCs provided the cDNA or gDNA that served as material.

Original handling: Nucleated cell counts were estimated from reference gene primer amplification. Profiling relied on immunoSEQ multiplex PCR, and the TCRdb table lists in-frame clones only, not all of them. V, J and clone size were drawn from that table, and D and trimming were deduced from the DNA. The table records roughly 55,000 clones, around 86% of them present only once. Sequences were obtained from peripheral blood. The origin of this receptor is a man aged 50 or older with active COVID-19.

CDR3 nucleotides: TGTGCCAGCAGCCAGGAGGTCGGGCGCGAGCAGTACTTC. Encoded protein: CASSQEVGREQYF. This sequence joins TRBV3-1 (or the pseudogene TRBV3-2) and TRBJ2-7, with a weak D call TRBD2 (5 bases). The CDR3 totals 13 residues. Germline V lookup: CDR1 LGHDT, CDR2 YNNKEL (reference sequence). V was shortened by 3 bases and J by 6 bases, with 12 bases between the two germline ends.